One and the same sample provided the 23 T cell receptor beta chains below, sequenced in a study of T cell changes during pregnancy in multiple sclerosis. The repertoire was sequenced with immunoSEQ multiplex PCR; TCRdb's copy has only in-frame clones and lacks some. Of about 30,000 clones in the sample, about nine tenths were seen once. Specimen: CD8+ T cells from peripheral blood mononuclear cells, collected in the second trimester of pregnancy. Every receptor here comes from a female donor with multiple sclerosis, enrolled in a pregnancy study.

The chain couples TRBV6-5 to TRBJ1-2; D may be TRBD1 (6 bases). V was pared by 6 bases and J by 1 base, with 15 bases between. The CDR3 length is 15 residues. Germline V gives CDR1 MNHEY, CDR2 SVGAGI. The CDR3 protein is CASSSPWGLNYGYTF. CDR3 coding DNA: TGTGCCAGCAGCTCCCCATGGGGGCTTAACTATGGCTACACCTTC.

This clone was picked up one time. CDR3 loop: CASSHGTGRPHEQYF. CDR3 bases: TGCGCCAGCAGTCATGGGACAGGGAGGCCCCACGAGCAGTACTTC. This sequence joins TRBV23-1 and TRBJ2-7, with 9 bases identical to TRBD1. TRBV23-1 has ORF status, its function being uncertain. The V segment lost 3 bases and the J segment 5 bases; nucleotides outside the gene matches: 8. This CDR3 region has 15 residues.

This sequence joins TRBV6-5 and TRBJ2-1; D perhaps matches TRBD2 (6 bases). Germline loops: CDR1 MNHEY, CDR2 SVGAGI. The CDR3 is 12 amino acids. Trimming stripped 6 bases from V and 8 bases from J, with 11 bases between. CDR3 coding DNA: TGTGCCAGCAGCGCGGGGAGCGATGAGCAGTTCTTC. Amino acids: CASSAGSDEQFF.

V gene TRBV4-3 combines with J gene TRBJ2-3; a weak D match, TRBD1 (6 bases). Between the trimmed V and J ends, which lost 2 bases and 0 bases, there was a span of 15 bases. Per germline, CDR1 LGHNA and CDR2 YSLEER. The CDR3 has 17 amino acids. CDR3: CASSQFPGQESTDTQYF. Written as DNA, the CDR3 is TGCGCCAGCAGCCAATTTCCGGGACAAGAAAGCACAGATACGCAGTATTTT.

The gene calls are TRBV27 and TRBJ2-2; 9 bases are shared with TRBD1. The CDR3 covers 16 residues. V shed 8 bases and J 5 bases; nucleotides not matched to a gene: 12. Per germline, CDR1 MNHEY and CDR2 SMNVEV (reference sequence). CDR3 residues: CASGAGTGLETGELFF. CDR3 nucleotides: TGTGCCAGCGGGGCCGGGACAGGGTTGGAAACCGGGGAGCTGTTTTTT.

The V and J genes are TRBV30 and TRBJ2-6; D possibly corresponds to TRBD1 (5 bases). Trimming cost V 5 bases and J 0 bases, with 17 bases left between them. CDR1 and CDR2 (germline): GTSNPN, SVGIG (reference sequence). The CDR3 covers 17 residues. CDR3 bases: TGTGCCTGGGACGTTTTCGACAGCCTCTCTGGGGCCAACGTCCTGACTTTC. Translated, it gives CAWDVFDSLSGANVLTF.

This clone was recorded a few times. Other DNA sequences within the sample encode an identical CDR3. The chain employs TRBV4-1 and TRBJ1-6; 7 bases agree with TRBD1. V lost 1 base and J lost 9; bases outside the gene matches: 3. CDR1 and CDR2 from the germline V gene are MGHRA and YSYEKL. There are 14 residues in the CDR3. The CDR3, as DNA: TGCGCCAGCAGCCAAGCAGGGGGTGGTTCACCCCTCCACTTT. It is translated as CASSQAGGGSPLHF.

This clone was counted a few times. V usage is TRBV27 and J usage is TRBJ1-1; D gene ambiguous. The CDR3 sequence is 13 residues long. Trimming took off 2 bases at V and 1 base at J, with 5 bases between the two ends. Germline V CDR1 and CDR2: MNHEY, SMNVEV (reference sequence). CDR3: CASSLTGNTEAFF. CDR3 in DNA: TGTGCCAGCAGTTTAACGGGGAACACTGAAGCTTTCTTT.

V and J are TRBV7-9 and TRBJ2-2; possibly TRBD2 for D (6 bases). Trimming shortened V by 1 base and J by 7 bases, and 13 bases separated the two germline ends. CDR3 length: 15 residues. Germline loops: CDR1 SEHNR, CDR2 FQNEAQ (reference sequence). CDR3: CASSLVGGDDGELFF. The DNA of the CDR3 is TGTGCCAGCAGCTTAGTAGGAGGGGATGACGGGGAGCTGTTTTTT.

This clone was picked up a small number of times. DNA of the CDR3: TGTGCCAGCAGGGGGGACAGGGCCTACGAGCAGTACTTC. Its protein is CASRGDRAYEQYF. The genes are TRBV27 and TRBJ2-7; 9 positions match TRBD1. V gave up 6 bases and J gave up 2 bases; unmatched junction bases: 2. This CDR3 has 13 residues. Germline assignment: CDR1 MNHEY and CDR2 SMNVEV (reference sequence).

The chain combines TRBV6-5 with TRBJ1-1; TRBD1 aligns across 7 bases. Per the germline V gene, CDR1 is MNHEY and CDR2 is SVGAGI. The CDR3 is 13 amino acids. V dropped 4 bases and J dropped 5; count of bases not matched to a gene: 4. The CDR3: CASSFGTATEAFF. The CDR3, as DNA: TGTGCCAGCAGTTTCGGGACAGCTACTGAAGCTTTCTTT.

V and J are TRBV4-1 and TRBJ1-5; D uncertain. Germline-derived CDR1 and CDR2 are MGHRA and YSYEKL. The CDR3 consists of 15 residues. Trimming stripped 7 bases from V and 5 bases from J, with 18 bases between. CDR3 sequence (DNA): TGCGCCAGCATTCCTACCTGGCCTAGTGATCAGCCCCAGCATTTT. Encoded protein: CASIPTWPSDQPQHF.

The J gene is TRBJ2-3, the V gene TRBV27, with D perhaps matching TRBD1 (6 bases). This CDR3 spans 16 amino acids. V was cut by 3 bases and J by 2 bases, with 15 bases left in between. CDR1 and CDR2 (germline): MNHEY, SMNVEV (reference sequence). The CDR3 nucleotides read TGTGCCAGCAGTTTGGGCAGGGGATTATACACAGATACGCAGTATTTT. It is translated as CASSLGRGLYTDTQYF.

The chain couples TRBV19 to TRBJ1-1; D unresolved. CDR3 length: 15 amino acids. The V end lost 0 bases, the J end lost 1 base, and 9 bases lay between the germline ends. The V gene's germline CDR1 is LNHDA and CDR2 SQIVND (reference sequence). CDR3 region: CASSIDREGNTEAFF. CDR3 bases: TGTGCCAGTAGTATAGATCGGGAGGGGAACACTGAAGCTTTCTTT.

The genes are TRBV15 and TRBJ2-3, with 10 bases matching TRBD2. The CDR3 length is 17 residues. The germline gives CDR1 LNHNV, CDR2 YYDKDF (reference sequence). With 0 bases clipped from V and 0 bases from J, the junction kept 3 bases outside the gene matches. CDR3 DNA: TGTGCCACCAGCAGAGACCCGACTAGCGGGAGCACAGATACGCAGTATTTT. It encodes CATSRDPTSGSTDTQYF.

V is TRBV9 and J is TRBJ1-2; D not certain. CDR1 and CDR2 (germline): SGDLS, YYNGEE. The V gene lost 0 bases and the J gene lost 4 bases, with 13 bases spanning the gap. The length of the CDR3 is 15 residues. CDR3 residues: CASSVASADFYGYTF. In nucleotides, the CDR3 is TGTGCCAGCAGCGTAGCTTCCGCAGACTTCTATGGCTACACCTTC.

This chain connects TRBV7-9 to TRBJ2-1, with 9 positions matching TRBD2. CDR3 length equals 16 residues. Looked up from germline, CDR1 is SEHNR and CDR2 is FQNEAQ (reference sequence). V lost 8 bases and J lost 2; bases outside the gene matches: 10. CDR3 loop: CASALPSGGTYNEQFF. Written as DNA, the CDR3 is TGTGCCAGCGCACTACCGAGCGGGGGGACCTACAATGAGCAGTTCTTC.

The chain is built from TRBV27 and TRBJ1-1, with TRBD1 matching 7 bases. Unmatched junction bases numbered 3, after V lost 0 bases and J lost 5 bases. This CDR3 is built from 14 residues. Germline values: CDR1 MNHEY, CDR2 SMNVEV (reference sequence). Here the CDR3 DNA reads TGTGCCAGCAGTTTATCGACAGGGAAGACTGAAGCTTTCTTT. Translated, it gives CASSLSTGKTEAFF.

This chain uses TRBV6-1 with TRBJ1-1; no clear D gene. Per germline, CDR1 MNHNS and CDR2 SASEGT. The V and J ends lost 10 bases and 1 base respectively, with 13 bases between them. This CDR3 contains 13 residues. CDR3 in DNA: TGTGCCACAAGCCAATCCCAGAACACTGAAGCTTTCTTT. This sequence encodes CATSQSQNTEAFF.

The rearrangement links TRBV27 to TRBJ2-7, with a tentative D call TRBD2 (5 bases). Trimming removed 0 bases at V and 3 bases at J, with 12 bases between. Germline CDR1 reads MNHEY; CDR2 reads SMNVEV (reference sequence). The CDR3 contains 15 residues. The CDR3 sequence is CASSLSKGRVYEQYF. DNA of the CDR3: TGTGCCAGCAGTTTATCGAAAGGGCGGGTCTACGAGCAGTACTTC.

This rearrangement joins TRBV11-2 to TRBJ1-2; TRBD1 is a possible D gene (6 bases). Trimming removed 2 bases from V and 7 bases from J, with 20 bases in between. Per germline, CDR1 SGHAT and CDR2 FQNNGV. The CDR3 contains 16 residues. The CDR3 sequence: CASSLSFYVQGCGYTF. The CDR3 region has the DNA TGTGCCAGCAGCTTAAGTTTTTATGTACAGGGTTGTGGCTACACCTTC.

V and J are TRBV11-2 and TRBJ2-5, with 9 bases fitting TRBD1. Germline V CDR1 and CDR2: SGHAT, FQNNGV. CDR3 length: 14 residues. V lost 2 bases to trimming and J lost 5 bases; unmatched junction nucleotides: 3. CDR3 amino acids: CASSLTGGGETQYF. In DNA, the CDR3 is TGTGCCAGCAGCTTAACAGGGGGCGGGGAGACCCAGTACTTC. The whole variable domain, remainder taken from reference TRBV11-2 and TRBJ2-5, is EAGVAQSPRYKIIEKRQSVAFWCNPISGHATLYWYQQILGQGPKLLIQFQNNGVVDDSQLPKDRFSAERLKGVDSTLKIQPAKLEDSAVYLCASSLTGGGETQYFGPGTRLLVL.

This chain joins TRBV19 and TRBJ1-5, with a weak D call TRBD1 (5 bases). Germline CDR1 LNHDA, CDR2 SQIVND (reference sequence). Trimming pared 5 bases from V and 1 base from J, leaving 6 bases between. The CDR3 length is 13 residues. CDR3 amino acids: CASSWGSNQPQHF. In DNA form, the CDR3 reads TGTGCCAGTAGTTGGGGCAGCAATCAGCCCCAGCATTTT.